This TCR beta chain came from a study of PD-1 blockade in classical Hodgkin lymphoma. Measured with immunoSEQ multiplex PCR; TCRdb has only the in-frame clones, and not every one. The sample lists about 7,300 clones, 70% to 80% occurring once. Every patient was affected by relapse after autologous stem cell transplantation, while exposure to brentuximab vedotin was not uniform. CDR1 MNHNS and CDR2 SASEGT come from the germline V gene. The CDR3 runs 15 residues. V was trimmed by 3 bases and J by 5 bases, leaving 16 bases between them. The source material was peripheral blood mononuclear cells (PBMCs), sampled before the second cycle of nivolumab. The TCR comes from a human donor with classical Hodgkin lymphoma. The rearrangement links TRBV6-1 to TRBJ2-5; the D gene is possibly TRBD2 (6 bases). The CDR3 DNA is TGTGCCAGCAGTGACCAAGAGACTAGACGGGAGACCCAGTACTTC. Its translation: CASSDQETRRETQYF.